A single sample gave rise to the 32 T cell receptor beta chains below, sequenced in a study of blood T cell repertoires in COVID-19 (dated by TCRdb to the early 2020s). Library generation was performed with the immunoSEQ multiplex PCR assay. As stored in TCRdb, this immuneACCESS dataset retains in-frame rearrangements with V and J assigned. A fraction of the clones does not appear; measured against another copy, unresolved V genes explain less than half of the discrepancy, and the remainder lacks a known reason. This sample has about 200,000 clones in its table, and more than 75% of those were observed once. The ten largest account for more than 2.5% of the sample. The sample comprised peripheral blood. Receptors were obtained from a man aged 55-75 years with acute or convalescent COVID-19.

This chain links TRBV18 with TRBJ2-3; D remains ambiguous. The CDR3 has 16 amino acids. CDR1 is KGHSH, CDR2 LQKENI, per germline. Trimming took 3 bases from V and 1 from J, leaving 14 bases between them. The CDR3 spells CASSPGSRLGTDTQYF. Written as DNA, the CDR3 is TGTGCCAGCTCACCCGGGTCTCGGCTCGGCACAGATACGCAGTATTTT.

This clone showed up just once. The chain combines TRBV5-1 with TRBJ1-1; unclear D gene. CDR1 and CDR2 (germline): SGHRS, YFSETQ. This CDR3 is built from 17 residues. The ends were cut back, 0 bases at V and 0 bases at J, with 15 bases in the middle. The CDR3 loop is CASSLALTERMNTEAFF. Here the CDR3 DNA reads TGCGCCAGCAGCTTGGCTCTCACGGAGAGAATGAACACTGAAGCTTTCTTT. Together with reference TRBV5-1 and TRBJ1-1, the CDR3 gives the full variable domain: KAGVTQTPRYLIKTRGQQVTLSCSPISGHRSVSWYQQTPGQGLQFLFEYFSETQRNKGNFPGRFSGRQFSNSRSEMNVSTLELGDSALYLCASSLALTERMNTEAFFGQGTRLTVV.

The gene calls are TRBV15 and TRBJ1-5; D ambiguous. V lost 0 bases to trimming and J lost 7 bases, with 10 bases between them. Per germline, CDR1 LNHNV and CDR2 YYDKDF (reference sequence). The CDR3 covers 14 residues. The CDR3 DNA is TGTGCCACCAGCAGAGATCCTGCTCGGCAGCCCCAGCATTTT. This sequence encodes CATSRDPARQPQHF.

This chain uses TRBV5-8 with TRBJ1-6; weak D call: TRBD1 (6 bases). The V and J ends lost 4 bases and 5 bases respectively, with 7 bases between them. Germline CDR1 is SGHTS and CDR2 is YDEGEE. The CDR3 consists of 13 residues. The CDR3 coding sequence is TGTGCCAGCAGCGACAGGAATAATTCACCCCTCCACTTT. Residues: CASSDRNNSPLHF. The complete variable domain, with remaining parts taken from reference TRBV5-8 and TRBJ1-6, reads EAGVTQSPTHLIKTRGQQATLRCSPISGHTSVYWYQQALGLGLQFLLWYDEGEERNRGNFPPRFSGRQFPNYSSELNVNALELEDSALYLCASSDRNNSPLHFGNGTRLTVT.

The chain joins TRBV5-1 to TRBJ2-5; TRBD2 agrees at 9 bases. J lost 5 bases, V lost 6 bases, and 14 bases had no gene match. The CDR3 runs to 16 residues. The V gene's germline CDR1 is SGHRS and CDR2 YFSETQ. The DNA of the CDR3 is TGCGCCAGCAACCCGTTCCCGCGGGGGGGCGGGGAGACCCAGTACTTC. It specifies CASNPFPRGGGETQYF.

This chain uses TRBV27 with TRBJ2-1; TRBD2 matches at 7 bases. Germline CDR1 reads MNHEY; CDR2 reads SMNVEV (reference sequence). The CDR3 length is 19 residues. V was pared by 3 bases and J by 8 bases, with 22 bases of the junction left unmatched. CDR3 protein: CASSLSALLARGRKDEQFF. CDR3 DNA sequence: TGTGCCAGCAGTTTGTCCGCCTTACTGGCGCGGGGGAGGAAGGATGAGCAGTTCTTC.

The V gene is TRBV28, the J gene TRBJ1-4, with TRBD1 matching 9 bases. Germline trimming cut 4 bases from V and 13 bases from J; bases unmatched to any gene: 7. CDR3 length: 13 residues. CDR1 and CDR2 (germline): MDHEN, SYDVKM. The CDR3, as DNA: TGTGCCAGCAGTTCCCGGGACAGGGAGGGACTGTTTTTT. This translates into CASSSRDREGLFF.

The CDR3 nucleotides are TGTGCCAGCAGACGCCGAGGATCGAATGAAAAACTGTTTTTT. Its protein product is CASRRRGSNEKLFF. The gene calls are TRBV3-1 (or the pseudogene TRBV3-2) and TRBJ1-4; D unresolved. Looked up from germline, CDR1 is LGHDT and CDR2 is YNNKEL (reference sequence). V was clipped by 6 bases and J by 5 bases, with 13 bases between them. This CDR3 is built from 14 residues.

This clone was seen just once. The CDR3 here is CASRHLPGQGEAFF. The CDR3 DNA reads TGTGCCAGCAGACACCTCCCGGGACAGGGTGAAGCTTTCTTT. The chain has TRBV6-5 and TRBJ1-1, with TRBD1 identical over 9 bases. V shed 6 bases and J 7 bases; nucleotides not matched to a gene: 9. Germline V gene sequence: CDR1 MNHEY, CDR2 SVGAGI. CDR3 length: 14 amino acids.

This sequence joins TRBV5-6 and TRBJ2-7, with D possibly being TRBD2 (6 bases). V lost 0 bases, J lost 5 bases, and 15 bases lay in between. CDR3 length: 15 amino acids. Germline CDR1 is SGHDT and CDR2 is YYEEEE. DNA for the CDR3: TGTGCCAGCAGCTTGGCGGGGGTAGTAGGAGACGAGCAGTACTTC. It yields the protein CASSLAGVVGDEQYF.

This chain uses TRBV5-1 with TRBJ2-5; TRBD1 might be the D (6 bases). V was shortened by 0 bases and J by 2 bases, with 14 bases between the two germline ends. Germline V gene data show CDR1 as SGHRS and CDR2 as YFSETQ. The CDR3 spans 16 residues. Here the CDR3 DNA reads TGCGCCAGCAGCTTGGGTGCAGGGGTAGAGCAAGAGACCCAGTACTTC. This translates into CASSLGAGVEQETQYF.

The J gene is TRBJ1-2, the V gene TRBV6-6, with 7 bases aligning to TRBD1. CDR1 MNHNY and CDR2 SVGAGI come from the germline V gene (reference sequence). The V segment lost 6 bases and the J segment 4 bases; nucleotides outside the gene matches: 2. This CDR3 is built from 12 residues. The CDR3 loop reads CASRRQGYGYTF. DNA of the CDR3: TGTGCCAGCAGGCGACAGGGCTATGGCTACACCTTC.

The V and J genes are TRBV7-2 and TRBJ2-2; D is perhaps TRBD1 (7 bases). This CDR3 is 15 amino acids long. CDR1 is SGHTA, CDR2 FQGNSA, per germline. Trimming shortened V by 3 bases and J by 5 bases, and 13 bases separated the two germline ends. In nucleotides, the CDR3 is TGTGCCAGCAGCTTCAGGGGGGCTAGAACCGGGGAGCTGTTTTTT. It specifies CASSFRGARTGELFF.

This chain uses TRBV6-5 with TRBJ1-6, with D possibly being TRBD1 (5 bases). Germline V gene data show CDR1 as MNHEY and CDR2 as SVGAGI. V was cut by 0 bases and J by 7 bases, with 10 bases left in between. The CDR3 is 15 residues long. In DNA form, the CDR3 reads TGTGCCAGCAGTTACTCGCGACAGCTGAATTCACCCCTCCACTTT. It codes for CASSYSRQLNSPLHF.

The rearrangement links TRBV4-1 to TRBJ1-1, with D possibly TRBD1 on 6 matching bases. CDR1 is MGHRA, CDR2 YSYEKL, per germline. CDR3 length: 18 residues. V shed 2 bases and J shed 2 bases, with 21 bases lying between them. The DNA of the CDR3 is TGCGCCAGCAGCCAAACCTGGCAGAGGGGGGGGGTCAACACTGAAGCTTTCTTT. This codes for CASSQTWQRGGVNTEAFF.

A few counts support this clone. J is TRBJ2-2 and V is TRBV5-1, with 12 bases aligning to TRBD2. The CDR3 runs to 16 residues. CDR1 is SGHRS, CDR2 YFSETQ, per germline. V gave up 4 bases and J gave up 3 bases; unmatched junction bases: 4. This CDR3 is CASSLTSGGYTGELFF. CDR3 DNA: TGCGCCAGCAGCCTGACTAGCGGGGGCTACACCGGGGAGCTGTTTTTT.

J is TRBJ1-2 and V is TRBV9; TRBD1 matches 8 bases. Germline loops: CDR1 SGDLS, CDR2 YYNGEE. Losses at the gene ends were 3 bases for V and 6 bases for J; bases not matched to a gene: 10. This CDR3 has 15 amino acids. This CDR3 is CASSGGRRGRDGYTF. The CDR3 DNA reads as TGTGCCAGCAGCGGAGGACGCAGGGGGCGAGATGGCTACACCTTC.

The V gene is TRBV19, the J gene TRBJ2-7; D may be TRBD1 (5 bases). The length of the CDR3 is 14 residues. Trimming pared 3 bases from V and 6 bases from J, leaving 15 bases between. CDR1 and CDR2 from the germline V gene are LNHDA and SQIVND (reference sequence). Here the CDR3 DNA reads TGTGCCAGTAGTATGACGGGTCAGGGCTCCGAGCAGTACTTC. Protein product: CASSMTGQGSEQYF.

This clone was observed a few times. V is TRBV2 and J is TRBJ1-2; D gene uncertain. The CDR3 consists of 14 residues. V was clipped by 4 bases and J by 0 bases, with 9 bases between them. Germline loops: CDR1 SNHLY, CDR2 FYNNEI. The CDR3 protein is CASSGQKANYGYTF. CDR3 DNA: TGTGCCAGCAGTGGTCAGAAAGCTAACTATGGCTACACCTTC.

V gene TRBV7-2 combines with J gene TRBJ1-5, with 11 bases matching TRBD1. Germline V CDR1 and CDR2: SGHTA, FQGNSA. Trimming at V came to 1 base and at J to 3 bases, leaving 2 bases not matched to a gene. CDR3 length: 16 amino acids. The CDR3 is CASSLGTGGVNQPQHF. For the CDR3, the DNA is TGTGCCAGCAGCTTAGGGACAGGGGGCGTCAATCAGCCCCAGCATTTT.

The V and J genes are TRBV11-1 and TRBJ1-1; the match to TRBD1 covers 11 bases. CDR1 and CDR2 from the germline V gene are SGHAT and FQDESV (reference sequence). Trimming took 3 bases from V and 7 from J; bases not matched to a gene: 10. CDR3 length: 16 residues. CDR3 protein: CASSLAIGTGGVEAFF. In DNA form, the CDR3 reads TGTGCCAGCAGCTTGGCCATCGGGACAGGGGGAGTTGAAGCTTTCTTT.

The rearrangement links TRBV3-1 (or the pseudogene TRBV3-2) to TRBJ1-2; a weak D match, TRBD1 (5 bases). The V gene lost 1 base and the J gene lost 8 bases, with 11 bases spanning the gap. CDR1 and CDR2 (germline): LGHDT, YNNKEL (reference sequence). This CDR3 is built from 13 residues. The CDR3 sequence: CASSQAGPRGYTF. The CDR3 DNA reads as TGTGCCAGCAGCCAAGCAGGGCCGCGAGGCTACACCTTC.

This chain uses TRBV5-1 with TRBJ2-7, with D possibly being TRBD2 (5 bases). The CDR3 has 13 amino acids. Germline V gene lookup returns CDR1 SGHRS and CDR2 YFSETQ. Trimming removed 5 bases from V and 6 bases from J, with 15 bases in between. In DNA form, the CDR3 reads TGCGCCAGCAGACCACCGGGGTGGGGCGAGCAGTACTTC. Its protein is CASRPPGWGEQYF.

As DNA, the CDR3 is TGTGCCAGCAGCGTAGGACCCCGGGGGTTAGAAAGCGAGCAGTACTTC. Encoded protein: CASSVGPRGLESEQYF. This chain joins TRBV9 and TRBJ2-7, with D possibly matching TRBD2 (6 bases). The ends were cut back, 0 bases at V and 6 bases at J, with 19 bases in the middle. The CDR3 loop spans 16 amino acids. Germline V gene sequence: CDR1 SGDLS, CDR2 YYNGEE.

The chain carries TRBV27 and TRBJ2-1; TRBD1 agrees at 10 bases. The germline CDR1 and CDR2 sequences are MNHEY and SMNVEV (reference sequence). There are 15 residues in the CDR3. J lost 3 bases, V lost 7 bases, and 6 bases had no gene match. The CDR3 coding sequence is TGTGCCAGCAACCCAGACAGGGGGCTCTACAATGAGCAGTTCTTC. As protein: CASNPDRGLYNEQFF.

The chain joins TRBV7-2 to TRBJ2-5; D is uncertain. Trimming took off 1 base at V and 2 bases at J, with 14 bases between the two ends. The germline gives CDR1 SGHTA, CDR2 FQGNSA. CDR3 length: 16 residues. DNA for the CDR3: TGTGCCAGCAGCTTAGGACTGGCCCTCGGTCAAGAGACCCAGTACTTC. This encodes CASSLGLALGQETQYF.

J is TRBJ1-5 and V is TRBV19; D remains ambiguous. The CDR3 sequence is 15 residues long. Trimming pared 7 bases from V and 0 bases from J, leaving 13 bases between. CDR1 is LNHDA and CDR2 is SQIVND in the germline V gene (reference sequence). The CDR3 sequence is CASNGIIYSNQPQHF. Here the CDR3 DNA reads TGTGCCAGTAATGGCATAATTTATAGCAATCAGCCCCAGCATTTT.

This chain connects TRBV7-8 to TRBJ2-1, with 14 bases identical to TRBD2. The germline gives CDR1 SGHVS, CDR2 FQNEAQ. The V gene end was trimmed by 4 bases and the J gene end by 6 bases; junction bases not matched to a gene: 8. This CDR3 comprises 17 residues. The CDR3 loop reads CASSSRPGLAGGNEQFF. As DNA, the CDR3 is TGTGCCAGCAGCTCAAGACCTGGACTAGCGGGGGGCAATGAGCAGTTCTTC.

The J gene is TRBJ2-1, the V gene TRBV5-1, with 13 bases matching TRBD2. Germline V gene data show CDR1 as SGHRS and CDR2 as YFSETQ. The CDR3 is 16 amino acids. The ends lost 6 bases at V and 4 bases at J; junction bases unmatched: 7. The CDR3 DNA is TGCGCCAGCACCCTACTAGCGGGGGGGAATTACAATGAGCAGTTCTTC. This gives the protein CASTLLAGGNYNEQFF.

The CDR3 nucleotides are TGTGCCATCAGTGAGTCGACGGTGGGACACCCAGGCGGTGAAGCTTTCTTT. It encodes CAISESTVGHPGGEAFF. The chain joins TRBV10-3 to TRBJ1-1, with D tentatively TRBD1 (6 bases). V lost 0 bases and J lost 7, with 21 bases in between. CDR1 is ENHRY and CDR2 is SYGVKD in the germline V gene. CDR3 size: 17 residues.

Worth noting for this clone: The sample has other DNA sequences that encode this CDR3 too. J is TRBJ1-1 and V is TRBV28, with 8 nucleotides matching TRBD1. The CDR3 runs 15 residues. V lost 3 bases to trimming and J lost 1 base; unmatched junction nucleotides: 4. Germline-derived CDR1 and CDR2 are MDHEN and SYDVKM. CDR3: CASSFPGQGNTEAFF. CDR3 nucleotides: TGTGCCAGCAGTTTCCCAGGACAGGGGAACACTGAAGCTTTCTTT.

The chain employs TRBV10-2 and TRBJ2-3, with D maybe TRBD1 (6 bases). This CDR3 region has 14 residues. Germline CDR1 and CDR2: WSHSY and SAAADI. Trimming removed 6 bases at V and 3 bases at J, with 13 bases between. The CDR3: CASRTTGHTDTQYF. CDR3 nucleotides: TGCGCCAGCAGGACGACAGGACATACAGATACGCAGTATTTT.